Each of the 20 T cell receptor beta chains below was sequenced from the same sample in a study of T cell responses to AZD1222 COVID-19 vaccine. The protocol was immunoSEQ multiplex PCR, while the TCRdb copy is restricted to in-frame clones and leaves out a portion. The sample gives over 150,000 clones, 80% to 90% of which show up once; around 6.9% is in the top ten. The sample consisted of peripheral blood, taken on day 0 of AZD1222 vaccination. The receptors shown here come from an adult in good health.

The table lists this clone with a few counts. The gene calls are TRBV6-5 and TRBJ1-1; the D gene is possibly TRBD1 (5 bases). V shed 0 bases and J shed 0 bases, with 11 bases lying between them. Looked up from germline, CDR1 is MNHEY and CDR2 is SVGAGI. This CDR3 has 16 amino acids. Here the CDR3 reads CASSYSREGMNTEAFF. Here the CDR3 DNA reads TGTGCCAGCAGTTACTCCAGGGAGGGGATGAACACTGAAGCTTTCTTT.

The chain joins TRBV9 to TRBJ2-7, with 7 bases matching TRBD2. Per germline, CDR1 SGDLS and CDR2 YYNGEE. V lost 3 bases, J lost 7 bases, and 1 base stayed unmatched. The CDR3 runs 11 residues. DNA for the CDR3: TGTGCCAGCAGCGACGGGAGGGAGCAGTACTTC. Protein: CASSDGREQYF. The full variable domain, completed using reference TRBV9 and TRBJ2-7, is DSGVTQTPKHLITATGQRVTLRCSPRSGDLSVYWYQQSLDQGLQFLIQYYNGEERAKGNILERFSAQQFPDLHSELNLSSLELGDSALYFCASSDGREQYFGPGTRLTVT.

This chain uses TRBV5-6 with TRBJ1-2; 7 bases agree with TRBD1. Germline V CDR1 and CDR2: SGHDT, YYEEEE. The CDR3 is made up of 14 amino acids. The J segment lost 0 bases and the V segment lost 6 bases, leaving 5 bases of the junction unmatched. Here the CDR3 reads CASNQQGSNYGYTF. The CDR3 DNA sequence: TGTGCCAGCAACCAACAGGGGTCTAACTATGGCTACACCTTC.

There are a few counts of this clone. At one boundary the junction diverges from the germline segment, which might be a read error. The CDR3 DNA sequence: TGTGCCAGCAGCCTAGGGTATTTTGGAAACACCATATATTTT. This sequence encodes CASSLGYFGNTIYF. The chain recombines TRBV13 with TRBJ1-3; D not certain. This CDR3 is built from 14 residues. Germline CDR1 and CDR2: PRHDT and FYEKMQ (reference sequence).

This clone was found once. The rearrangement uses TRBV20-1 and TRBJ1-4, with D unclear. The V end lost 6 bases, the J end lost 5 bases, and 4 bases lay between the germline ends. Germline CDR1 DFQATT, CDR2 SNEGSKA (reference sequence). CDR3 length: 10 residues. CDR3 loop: CSAQNEKLFF. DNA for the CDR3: TGCAGTGCACAGAATGAAAAACTGTTTTTT.

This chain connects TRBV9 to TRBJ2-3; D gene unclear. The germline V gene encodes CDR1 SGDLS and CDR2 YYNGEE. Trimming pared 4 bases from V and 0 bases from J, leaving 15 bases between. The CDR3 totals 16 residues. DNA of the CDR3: TGTGCCAGCAGCACGACCCCCCAGAGAAGCACAGATACGCAGTATTTT. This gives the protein CASSTTPQRSTDTQYF. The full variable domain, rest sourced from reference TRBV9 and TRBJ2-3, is DSGVTQTPKHLITATGQRVTLRCSPRSGDLSVYWYQQSLDQGLQFLIQYYNGEERAKGNILERFSAQQFPDLHSELNLSSLELGDSALYFCASSTTPQRSTDTQYFGPGTRLTVL.

This CDR3 reads CASSYQSYPNTGELFF. The CDR3 nucleotides are TGTGCCAGCAGTTACCAGTCGTACCCGAACACCGGGGAGCTGTTTTTT. The chain has TRBV6-5 and TRBJ2-2; D gene ambiguous. Germline CDR1 and CDR2: MNHEY and SVGAGI. Trimming took off 2 bases at V and 0 bases at J, with 10 bases between the two ends. This CDR3 region has 16 residues.

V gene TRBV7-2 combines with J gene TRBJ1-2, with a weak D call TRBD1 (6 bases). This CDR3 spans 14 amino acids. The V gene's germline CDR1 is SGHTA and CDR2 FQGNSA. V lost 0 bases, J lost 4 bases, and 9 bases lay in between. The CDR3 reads CASSLAGGPYGYTF. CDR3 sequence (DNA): TGTGCCAGCAGCTTAGCTGGGGGGCCCTATGGCTACACCTTC.

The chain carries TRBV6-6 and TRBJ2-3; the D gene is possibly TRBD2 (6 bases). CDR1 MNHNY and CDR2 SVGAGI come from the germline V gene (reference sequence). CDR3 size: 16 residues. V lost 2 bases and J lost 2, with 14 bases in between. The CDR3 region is CASSYPPGDFTDTQYF. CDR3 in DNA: TGTGCCAGCAGTTACCCACCGGGGGATTTCACAGATACGCAGTATTTT.

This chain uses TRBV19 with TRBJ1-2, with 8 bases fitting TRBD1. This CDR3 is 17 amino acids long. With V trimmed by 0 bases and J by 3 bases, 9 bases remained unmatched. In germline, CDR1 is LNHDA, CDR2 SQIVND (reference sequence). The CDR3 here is CASSIDPTKGQDYGYTF. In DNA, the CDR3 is TGTGCCAGTAGTATAGATCCAACGAAGGGACAGGACTATGGCTACACCTTC.

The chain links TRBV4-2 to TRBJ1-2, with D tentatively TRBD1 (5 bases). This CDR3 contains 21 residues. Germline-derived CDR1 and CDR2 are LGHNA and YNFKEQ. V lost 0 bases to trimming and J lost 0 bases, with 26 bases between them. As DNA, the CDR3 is TGTGCCAGCAGCCAAGAGGGTGGCGAGGGGCACTTACCCACTGCTAACTATGGCTACACCTTC. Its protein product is CASSQEGGEGHLPTANYGYTF.

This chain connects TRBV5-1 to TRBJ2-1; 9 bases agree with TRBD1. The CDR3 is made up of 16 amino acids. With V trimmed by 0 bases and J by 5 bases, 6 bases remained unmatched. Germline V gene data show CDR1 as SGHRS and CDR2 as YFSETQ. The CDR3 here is CASSLAGTGYDNEQFF. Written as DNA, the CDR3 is TGCGCCAGCAGCTTGGCCGGGACAGGGTACGACAATGAGCAGTTCTTC.

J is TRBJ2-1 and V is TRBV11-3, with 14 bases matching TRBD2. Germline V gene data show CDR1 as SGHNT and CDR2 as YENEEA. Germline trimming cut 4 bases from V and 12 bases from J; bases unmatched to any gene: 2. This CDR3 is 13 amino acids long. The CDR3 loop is CASSSTSGGAQFF. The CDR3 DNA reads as TGTGCCAGCAGCTCGACTAGCGGGGGGGCGCAGTTCTTC.

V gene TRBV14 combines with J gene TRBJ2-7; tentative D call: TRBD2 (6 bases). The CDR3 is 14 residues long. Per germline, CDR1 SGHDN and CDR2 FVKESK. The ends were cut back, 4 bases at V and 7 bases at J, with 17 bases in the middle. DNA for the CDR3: TGTGCCAGCAGCCTATGGACCGCCGGAGGGGAGCAGTACTTC. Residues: CASSLWTAGGEQYF.

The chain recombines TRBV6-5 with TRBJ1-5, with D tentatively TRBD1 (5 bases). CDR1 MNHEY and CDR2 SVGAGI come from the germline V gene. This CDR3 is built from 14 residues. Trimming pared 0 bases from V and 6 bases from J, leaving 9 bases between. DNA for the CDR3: TGTGCCAGCAGTTACTCGCGGGGCGGTCAGCCCCAGCATTTT. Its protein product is CASSYSRGGQPQHF.

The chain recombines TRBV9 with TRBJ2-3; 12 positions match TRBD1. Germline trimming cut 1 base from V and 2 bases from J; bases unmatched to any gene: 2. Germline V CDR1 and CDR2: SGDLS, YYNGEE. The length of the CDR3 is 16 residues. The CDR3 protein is CASSVPGQGATDTQYF. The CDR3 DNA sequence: TGTGCCAGCAGCGTACCGGGACAGGGGGCCACAGATACGCAGTATTTT.

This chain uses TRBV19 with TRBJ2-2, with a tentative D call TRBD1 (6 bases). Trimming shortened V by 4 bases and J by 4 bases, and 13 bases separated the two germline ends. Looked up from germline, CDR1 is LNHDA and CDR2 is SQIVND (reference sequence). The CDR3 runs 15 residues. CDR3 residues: CASSKEQGGTGELFF. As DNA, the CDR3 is TGTGCCAGTAGTAAAGAACAGGGTGGCACCGGGGAGCTGTTTTTT.

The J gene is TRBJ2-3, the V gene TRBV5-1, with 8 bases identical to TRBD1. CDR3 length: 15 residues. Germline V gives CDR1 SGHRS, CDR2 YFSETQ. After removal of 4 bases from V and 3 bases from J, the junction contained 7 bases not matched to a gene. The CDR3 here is CASSADRVGTDTQYF. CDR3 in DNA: TGCGCCAGCAGCGCGGACAGGGTAGGGACAGATACGCAGTATTTT.

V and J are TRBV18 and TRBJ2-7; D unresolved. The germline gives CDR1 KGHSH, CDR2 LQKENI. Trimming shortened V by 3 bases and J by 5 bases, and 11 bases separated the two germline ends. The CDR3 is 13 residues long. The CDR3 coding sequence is TGTGCCAGCTCACCGTCACACGATGACGAGCAGTACTTC. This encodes CASSPSHDDEQYF.

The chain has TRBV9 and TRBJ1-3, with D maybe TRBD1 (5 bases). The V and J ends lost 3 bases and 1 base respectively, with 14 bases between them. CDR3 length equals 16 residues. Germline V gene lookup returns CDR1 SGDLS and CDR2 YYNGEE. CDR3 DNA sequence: TGTGCCAGCAGCGCCTATGGGGGGGTGTCTGGAAACACCATATATTTT. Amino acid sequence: CASSAYGGVSGNTIYF.